Presented here are 21 T cell receptor beta chains from one specimen sequenced in a study of T cell responses to AZD1222 COVID-19 vaccine. TCRdb's copy holds only in-frame clones and misses some; the assay was immunoSEQ multiplex PCR. The sample consists of about 150,000 clones, 92% of them appearing once. The material sequenced was peripheral blood, taken 28 days after the second AZD1222 dose. The source is an adult who received the AZD1222 COVID-19 vaccine.

This chain joins TRBV4-2 and TRBJ1-5; D might be TRBD1 (5 bases). This CDR3 has 13 amino acids. V lost 0 bases and J lost 9, with 9 bases in between. Germline V gene data show CDR1 as LGHNA and CDR2 as YNFKEQ. The CDR3 is CASSQDSGGPQHF. The CDR3 DNA follows: TGTGCCAGCAGCCAAGATAGCGGGGGGCCCCAGCATTTT.

The V and J genes are TRBV29-1 and TRBJ2-5, with D tentatively TRBD1 or TRBD2 (5 bases each). CDR3 length: 13 residues. The V end lost 6 bases, the J end lost 2 bases, and 13 bases lay between the germline ends. CDR1 and CDR2 from the germline V gene are SQVTM and ANQGSEA. The CDR3 DNA reads TGCAGCGTGACCCGGGGCGTGCAAGAGACCCAGTACTTC. Its translation: CSVTRGVQETQYF.

The chain combines TRBV27 with TRBJ2-7, with D tentatively TRBD2 (5 bases). The CDR3 runs 16 residues. Germline V CDR1 and CDR2: MNHEY, SMNVEV (reference sequence). V lost 5 bases and J lost 0, with 17 bases in between. The CDR3 region is CASSVLPGVSSYEQYF. The CDR3 bases are TGTGCCAGCAGTGTACTCCCCGGGGTGAGCTCCTACGAGCAGTACTTC.

V usage is TRBV4-3 and J usage is TRBJ2-3; perhaps D is TRBD1 or TRBD2 (6 bases each). V lost 0 bases and J lost 0, with 10 bases in between. The CDR3 loop spans 16 amino acids. The germline gives CDR1 LGHNA, CDR2 YSLEER. CDR3 loop: CASSQDWGASTDTQYF. CDR3 nucleotides: TGCGCCAGCAGCCAAGATTGGGGGGCTAGCACAGATACGCAGTATTTT.

The chain combines TRBV5-1 with TRBJ1-2; D may be TRBD1 (5 bases). V dropped 3 bases and J dropped 8 bases, with 8 bases sitting between them. This CDR3 spans 11 amino acids. Germline CDR1 SGHRS, CDR2 YFSETQ. CDR3: CASSSSGGYTF. CDR3 nucleotides: TGCGCCAGCAGCTCCTCAGGGGGCTACACCTTC.

The rearrangement uses TRBV30 and TRBJ2-3, with D unclear. Trimming took 2 bases from V and 2 from J, leaving 8 bases between them. CDR3 length: 13 amino acids. Germline CDR1 is GTSNPN and CDR2 is SVGIG (reference sequence). As DNA, the CDR3 is TGTGCCTGGAGTCCCGGATCCACAGATACGCAGTATTTT. It translates to CAWSPGSTDTQYF.

J is TRBJ1-4 and V is TRBV18; 7 bases fit TRBD1. CDR1 and CDR2 (germline): KGHSH, LQKENI. V lost 3 bases and J lost 0; bases outside the gene matches: 1. The CDR3 is made up of 15 amino acids. This chain's CDR3 is CASSPQGATNEKLFF. The CDR3, as DNA: TGTGCCAGCTCACCCCAGGGGGCAACTAATGAAAAACTGTTTTTT.

The V and J genes are TRBV2 and TRBJ1-5; D not certain. In germline, CDR1 is SNHLY, CDR2 FYNNEI. The ends were cut back, 6 bases at V and 1 base at J, with 10 bases in the middle. The CDR3 spans 14 residues. In DNA, the CDR3 is TGTGCCAGCAGACCCCAGACCAGCAATCAGCCCCAGCATTTT. This sequence encodes CASRPQTSNQPQHF.

The rearrangement links TRBV9 to TRBJ2-1; 9 nucleotides match TRBD2. The CDR3 totals 17 residues. The V gene's germline CDR1 is SGDLS and CDR2 YYNGEE. The trim removed 4 bases at V and 6 bases at J, leaving 14 bases unmatched. This CDR3 reads CASSPNHSGRTGNEQFF. Here the CDR3 DNA reads TGTGCCAGCAGCCCGAACCATAGCGGGAGAACAGGCAATGAGCAGTTCTTC.

The CDR3 nucleotides read TGTGCCAGCAGCTTCGGCAGCCCAAATGAAAAACTGTTTTTT. It yields the protein CASSFGSPNEKLFF. The chain is built from TRBV7-9 and TRBJ1-4; unclear D gene. The CDR3 is 14 amino acids. Deletions cut 3 bases from V and 5 bases from J, with 10 bases between. CDR1 is SEHNR and CDR2 is FQNEAQ in the germline V gene (reference sequence).

CDR3 protein: CATSRDRYEQYF. The CDR3 DNA is TGTGCCACCAGCAGAGATAGGTACGAGCAGTACTTC. The rearrangement links TRBV15 to TRBJ2-7; no clear D. Trimming stripped 0 bases from V and 4 bases from J, with 4 bases between. CDR3 size: 12 residues. Germline values: CDR1 LNHNV, CDR2 YYDKDF (reference sequence).

The chain uses TRBV27 and TRBJ2-1; 10 bases are a match to TRBD2. CDR1 is MNHEY and CDR2 is SMNVEV in the germline V gene (reference sequence). The V segment lost 4 bases and the J segment 6 bases; nucleotides outside the gene matches: 18. The CDR3 is made up of 19 amino acids. The CDR3 sequence is CASSYSLSPSSGRSNEQFF. As DNA, the CDR3 is TGTGCCAGCAGTTACAGTTTATCCCCTTCTAGCGGGAGAAGCAATGAGCAGTTCTTC.

The genes are TRBV28 and TRBJ2-1, with D perhaps TRBD1 (6 bases). Germline assignment: CDR1 MDHEN and CDR2 SYDVKM. V gave up 6 bases and J gave up 4 bases, with 10 bases separating them. The CDR3 extends over 13 amino acids. For the CDR3, the DNA is TGTGCCAGCAGCTCAGGGGCATACAATGAGCAGTTCTTC. Amino acids: CASSSGAYNEQFF.

This rearrangement joins TRBV7-9 to TRBJ1-3, with TRBD1 identical over 7 bases. V was clipped by 6 bases and J by 0 bases; unmatched bases: 5. This CDR3 region has 15 residues. CDR1 is SEHNR, CDR2 FQNEAQ, per germline (reference sequence). Written as DNA, the CDR3 is TGTGCCAGCAGTTTAACAGGGGACTCTGGAAACACCATATATTTT. This translates into CASSLTGDSGNTIYF.

This rearrangement joins TRBV7-2 to TRBJ1-5; 7 bases map to TRBD1. V shed 5 bases and J 4 bases; nucleotides not matched to a gene: 14. Per germline, CDR1 SGHTA and CDR2 FQGNSA. The CDR3 has 17 amino acids. In DNA form, the CDR3 reads TGTGCCAGCAGCATTTATCCGGGACAGACCATTAATCAGCCCCAGCATTTT. Translating gives CASSIYPGQTINQPQHF.

Worth noting for this clone: This specimen includes other DNA sequences encoding the same CDR3. The V and J genes are TRBV15 and TRBJ1-3; tentative D call: TRBD1 (6 bases). The germline V gene encodes CDR1 LNHNV and CDR2 YYDKDF (reference sequence). The CDR3 spans 15 residues. V was cut by 0 bases and J by 3 bases, with 9 bases left in between. The CDR3 loop is CATSRDRGVGNTIYF. CDR3 DNA: TGTGCCACCAGCAGAGATAGGGGGGTTGGAAACACCATATATTTT. Based on the CDR3 plus reference TRBV15 and TRBJ1-3, the full variable domain is DAMVIQNPRYQVTQFGKPVTLSCSQTLNHNVMYWYQQKSSQAPKLLFHYYDKDFNNEADTPDNFQSRRPNTSFCFLDIRSPGLGDTAMYLCATSRDRGVGNTIYFGEGSWLTVV.

This chain connects TRBV24-1 to TRBJ1-5; D is unresolved. There are 14 residues in the CDR3. V lost 6 bases and J 2 bases, leaving 10 bases between the germline ends. The germline V gene has CDR1 KGHDR and CDR2 SFDVKD. The CDR3 coding sequence is TGTGCCACCAGTAGCGGGTTTCGCAATCAGCCCCAGCATTTT. Translating gives CATSSGFRNQPQHF.

This clone was observed once. The CDR3 loop reads CSVETGTGSPQHF. Written as DNA, the CDR3 is TGCAGCGTTGAGACCGGGACAGGGTCGCCCCAGCATTTT. The chain carries TRBV29-1 and TRBJ1-5, with 9 nucleotides matching TRBD1. V lost 3 bases and J lost 9; bases outside the gene matches: 6. CDR3 size: 13 residues. Germline CDR1 reads SQVTM; CDR2 reads ANQGSEA.

This clone was picked up one time. This chain connects TRBV5-6 to TRBJ1-4; the D gene is possibly TRBD1 (5 bases). Deletions cut 3 bases from V and 7 bases from J, with 10 bases between. This CDR3 has 13 residues. The germline V gene has CDR1 SGHDT and CDR2 YYEEEE. As DNA, the CDR3 is TGTGCCAGCAGCTGGGGGGAGATTGAAAAACTGTTTTTT. Translating it yields CASSWGEIEKLFF. Looking up the rest from reference TRBV5-6 and TRBJ1-4 gives the full variable domain: DAGVTQSPTHLIKTRGQQVTLRCSPKSGHDTVSWYQQALGQGPQFIFQYYEEEERQRGNFPDRFSGHQFPNYSSELNVNALLLGDSALYLCASSWGEIEKLFFGSGTQLSVL.

The V and J genes are TRBV4-3 and TRBJ1-1; no clear D gene. The CDR3 has 14 residues. Germline V gene lookup returns CDR1 LGHNA and CDR2 YSLEER. Trimming cost V 3 bases and J 3 bases, with 11 bases left between them. DNA of the CDR3: TGCGCCAGCAGCCAGGAGGGAGTCGACACTGAAGCTTTCTTT. It codes for CASSQEGVDTEAFF.

J is TRBJ1-2 and V is TRBV7-9; D not certain. Trimming shortened V by 3 bases and J by 8 bases, and 7 bases separated the two germline ends. Looked up from germline, CDR1 is SEHNR and CDR2 is FQNEAQ (reference sequence). This CDR3 region has 11 residues. The CDR3: CASSLQTGYTF. In DNA form, the CDR3 reads TGTGCCAGCAGCTTGCAAACAGGCTACACCTTC.